This T cell receptor (beta chain) was recovered during a study of T cell responses to AZD1222 COVID-19 vaccine. Study-level results: Recipients of AZD1222 seropositive at baseline numbered only five or six. Spike-specific TCR breadth rose after two AZD1222 doses, and depth rose as well. Nearly half of the spike-specific TCRs reportedly recognize variant regions that carry no mutations.

Produced via immunoSEQ multiplex PCR; TCRdb's table is partial and in-frame only. The table records 75,000 to 90,000 clones, 85% to 95% of them present only once. Second-dose schedules of about 4 or about 12 weeks were combined. V lost 0 bases to trimming and J lost 2 bases, with 7 bases between them. Germline CDR1 SGHAT, CDR2 FQNNGV. This CDR3 region has 14 residues. As regards this clone: The antigen remains undetermined.

Sequencing was performed on peripheral blood, taken 28 days after the second AZD1222 dose. The clonotype was recovered from an adult who received the AZD1222 COVID-19 vaccine. V and J are TRBV11-2 and TRBJ2-5; D uncertain. CDR3 nucleotide sequence: TGTGCCAGCAGCTTAGATCGAACACAAGAGACCCAGTACTTC. Residues: CASSLDRTQETQYF. Drawing the rest from reference TRBV11-2 and TRBJ2-5, the complete variable domain is EAGVAQSPRYKIIEKRQSVAFWCNPISGHATLYWYQQILGQGPKLLIQFQNNGVVDDSQLPKDRFSAERLKGVDSTLKIQPAKLEDSAVYLCASSLDRTQETQYFGPGTRLLVL.